Described below is a single T cell receptor beta chain sequence and its context. Its antigen remains undetermined. No base quality values were provided; no much bigger clone lies one nucleotide off. This entry belongs to a study of T cell repertoires in cytomegalovirus infection (dated by TCRdb to about 2019). Looking at the study overall: Recently identified HLA-C-restricted CMV epitopes, whose presentation resists viral immunomodulation, were targeted by peptide stimulations together with well-studied HLA-B-restricted epitopes. Donor HLA type was relevant to the analysis, as public TCR beta signatures indicated carriage of CMV infection together with the matching HLA type.

In the germline V gene, CDR1 corresponds to MNHEY and CDR2 to SVGAGI. Trimming leaves V shorter by 5 bases and J shorter by 4 bases, with the junction holding 6 bases beyond the gene matches. The CDR3, cysteine through phenylalanine, is 15 amino acids long. Here the CDR3 DNA is all that survives: 45 bases in frame from base 1. Sequencing used an Illumina HiSeq 1500. The public reads were reprocessed in TCRdb via fastp at Q25 and MiXCR, keeping in-frame beta chains. Every CDR3 protein is listed once, alongside the most common genes and DNA of its rows. Counted in this sample were about 220,000 distinct CDR3 sequences; around two fifths of them appeared once. The ten largest make up 59% of the sample. Points the paper makes about the study in general: Cumulative frequency of public TCR beta family members discriminated carriers of CMV infection plus the relevant HLA type in this cohort and an independent 352-donor cohort. The ex vivo response was dominated by HLA-C-restricted CMV-specific TCR beta clonotypes, which also provided the single most frequent clonotype in two of eight donors.

The intended sense of this specimen's treatment or condition label: in vitro stimulation with specific CMV peptide epitopes to enrich CMV-specific T cells. The rearrangement combines TRBV6-5 with TRBJ2-5, with 11 bases in between that match TRBD2. The starting material was CD8+ T cells from cultured PBMCs, obtained from culture after CMV antigen stimulation. The source is a human donor in good health (CMV status not recorded). Some clones in this sample may be carry-over from other donors' samples. The bases are TGTGCCAGCAGTCATTTTAGCGGGGGGGGAGAGACCCAGTACTTC. Its coded protein is CASSHFSGGGETQYF.